These 26 T cell receptor beta chains came from one sample sequenced in a study of blood T cell repertoires in COVID-19. The method was immunoSEQ multiplex PCR; TCRdb's version includes in-frame clones alone and lacks a portion of them. The sample shows 250,000 to 300,000 clones, 80% to 85% of them seen only once. The sequenced sample was peripheral blood. These receptor sequences come from a man aged 55-75 years with acute or convalescent COVID-19.

The V gene is TRBV6-5, the J gene TRBJ2-5; TRBD2 matches 7 bases. The CDR3 runs to 15 residues. Germline CDR1 and CDR2: MNHEY and SVGAGI. The V and J ends lost 5 bases and 5 bases, in that order; junction bases with no gene match: 11. CDR3: CASSNSAGTRETQYF. CDR3 bases: TGTGCCAGCAGTAATTCAGCGGGGACCAGGGAGACCCAGTACTTC.

The chain employs TRBV5-1 and TRBJ2-1; D is unresolved. The CDR3 sequence is 15 residues long. The germline V gene encodes CDR1 SGHRS and CDR2 YFSETQ. The V and J ends lost 2 bases and 5 bases respectively, with 14 bases between them. CDR3 nucleotide sequence: TGCGCCAGCAGCTTTGACTCCTACCCCAACAATGAGCAGTTCTTC. Translated, it gives CASSFDSYPNNEQFF.

The V gene is TRBV5-1, the J gene TRBJ1-2; 7 bases are a match to TRBD1. From germline, CDR1 is SGHRS and CDR2 YFSETQ. The ends lost 4 bases at V and 4 bases at J; junction bases unmatched: 7. The CDR3 totals 14 residues. CDR3 DNA sequence: TGCGCCAGCAGCCCGGAGGGGGACAGCTATGGCTACACCTTC. Translated, it gives CASSPEGDSYGYTF.

V is TRBV12-3 or TRBV12-4 and J is TRBJ2-7; a weak D match, TRBD2 (7 bases). This CDR3 comprises 12 residues. The ends were cut back, 6 bases at V and 3 bases at J, with 9 bases in the middle. The CDR3 loop reads CASRRGGYEQYF. The CDR3 DNA follows: TGTGCCAGCAGGAGGGGGGGCTACGAGCAGTACTTC.

This clone was seen a handful of times. Here the CDR3 reads CASSLGPYNEQFF. For the CDR3, the DNA is TGTGCCAGCAGCTTAGGCCCGTACAATGAGCAGTTCTTC. The chain joins TRBV7-3 to TRBJ2-1; D gene uncertain. The CDR3 runs to 13 residues. The germline CDR1 and CDR2 sequences are SGHTA and FQGTGA. The V gene lost 2 bases and the J gene lost 4 bases, with 6 bases spanning the gap.

This clone was counted a single time. The chain links TRBV10-3 to TRBJ2-5; 10 nucleotides agree with TRBD1. Losses at the gene ends were 2 bases for V and 4 bases for J; bases not matched to a gene: 4. The CDR3 has 15 residues. CDR1 is ENHRY, CDR2 SYGVKD, per germline. CDR3 protein: CAISETTGGGETQYF. The CDR3 DNA follows: TGTGCCATCAGTGAGACGACAGGGGGCGGAGAGACCCAGTACTTC.

The gene calls are TRBV28 and TRBJ2-2, with D possibly TRBD2 on 6 matching bases. In germline, CDR1 is MDHEN, CDR2 SYDVKM. The CDR3 extends over 15 amino acids. Trimming pared 7 bases from V and 0 bases from J, leaving 12 bases between. The CDR3 DNA is TGTGCCAGCAAGTGGCGGAGGGCGAACACCGGGGAGCTGTTTTTT. Translation gives CASKWRRANTGELFF.

The chain couples TRBV9 to TRBJ1-3; D gene ambiguous. V gave up 4 bases and J gave up 0 bases, with 11 bases separating them. The CDR3 extends over 15 amino acids. Germline assignment: CDR1 SGDLS and CDR2 YYNGEE. CDR3 region: CASSRSGLSGNTIYF. In DNA, the CDR3 is TGTGCCAGCAGCAGGTCAGGCCTCTCTGGAAACACCATATATTTT.

The chain uses TRBV18 and TRBJ2-5; 10 nucleotides agree with TRBD2. CDR3 length: 15 residues. The V gene's germline CDR1 is KGHSH and CDR2 LQKENI. V lost 3 bases to trimming and J lost 4 bases; unmatched junction nucleotides: 5. The CDR3 nucleotides read TGTGCCAGCTCACCGGGACTAGCGATGGGAGAGACCCAGTACTTC. It yields the protein CASSPGLAMGETQYF.

The chain has TRBV27 and TRBJ2-2; 7 nucleotides line up with TRBD1. Germline V CDR1 and CDR2: MNHEY, SMNVEV (reference sequence). CDR3 size: 17 residues. After removal of 4 bases from V and 0 bases from J, the junction contained 8 bases not matched to a gene. The CDR3 here is CASSSFGTATNTGELFF. CDR3 bases: TGTGCCAGCAGTTCATTTGGGACAGCGACGAACACCGGGGAGCTGTTTTTT.

This clone appeared a few times. The rearrangement joins TRBV7-9 to TRBJ1-2; D perhaps matches TRBD1 (5 bases). The CDR3 covers 11 residues. Trimming took off 5 bases at V and 7 bases at J, with 8 bases between the two ends. CDR1 SEHNR and CDR2 FQNEAQ come from the germline V gene (reference sequence). CDR3: CASSTGSGYTF. Written as DNA, the CDR3 is TGTGCCAGCAGCACAGGCTCTGGCTACACCTTC.

The chain combines TRBV6-1 with TRBJ2-7; D remains ambiguous. The CDR3 is 11 amino acids. Trimming pared 2 bases from V and 6 bases from J, leaving 5 bases between. Per the germline V gene, CDR1 is MNHNS and CDR2 is SASEGT. CDR3 in amino acids: CASSESLEQYF. The CDR3 bases are TGTGCCAGCAGTGAATCACTCGAGCAGTACTTC.

The rearrangement joins TRBV4-2 to TRBJ2-2; D not resolved. The CDR3 contains 12 residues. CDR1 and CDR2 (germline): LGHNA, YNFKEQ. Trimming cost V 4 bases and J 5 bases, with 5 bases left between them. The CDR3 region is CASSPQTGELFF. The CDR3 DNA reads TGTGCCAGCAGCCCCCAAACCGGGGAGCTGTTTTTT.

V and J are TRBV19 and TRBJ1-2, with D tentatively TRBD1 (5 bases). Trimming stripped 11 bases from V and 4 bases from J, with 20 bases between. This CDR3 region has 14 residues. Germline V gene lookup returns CDR1 LNHDA and CDR2 SQIVND (reference sequence). DNA of the CDR3: TGTGCCTCTAAAAGCAAGGGGCAGAGCTATGGCTACACCTTC. Encoded protein: CASKSKGQSYGYTF.

About this clone: Other nucleotide sequences in the sample specify the same CDR3. The chain combines TRBV27 with TRBJ2-7; 10 bases line up with TRBD2. CDR3 size: 14 residues. V lost 6 bases and J lost 2; bases outside the gene matches: 4. Germline CDR1 is MNHEY and CDR2 is SMNVEV (reference sequence). This CDR3 reads CASSFSGRPYEQYF. The CDR3 bases are TGTGCCAGCAGCTTTAGCGGGAGGCCCTACGAGCAGTACTTC.

The chain is built from TRBV27 and TRBJ1-4; perhaps TRBD1 as D (5 bases). Trimming took off 4 bases at V and 6 bases at J, with 9 bases between the two ends. This CDR3 comprises 13 residues. Germline values: CDR1 MNHEY, CDR2 SMNVEV (reference sequence). The CDR3 region is CASSWVGDEKLFF. CDR3 bases: TGTGCCAGCAGTTGGGTAGGGGATGAAAAACTGTTTTTT.

The rearrangement joins TRBV11-1 to TRBJ1-1, with D maybe TRBD1 (5 bases). CDR1 is SGHAT, CDR2 FQDESV, per germline (reference sequence). With 3 bases removed from V and 4 bases from J, the gap between germline ends came to 9 bases. The CDR3 loop spans 13 amino acids. CDR3 in amino acids: CASSFGGRTEAFF. In DNA form, the CDR3 reads TGTGCCAGCAGCTTCGGGGGACGCACTGAAGCTTTCTTT.

The chain carries TRBV29-1 and TRBJ2-7; weak D call: TRBD1 (6 bases). The germline V and J ends were trimmed by 7 bases and 11 bases, with 18 bases remaining between them. This CDR3 is 11 amino acids long. The V gene's germline CDR1 is SQVTM and CDR2 ANQGSEA. The CDR3 protein is CSASQGGQKYF. In nucleotides, the CDR3 is TGCAGCGCCTCTCAAGGTGGACAGAAGTACTTC.

The gene calls are TRBV18 and TRBJ2-3, with 8 bases lining up with TRBD2. The CDR3 runs 14 residues. With V trimmed by 1 base and J by 4 bases, 1 base remained unmatched. Germline V CDR1 and CDR2: KGHSH, LQKENI. CDR3 in amino acids: CASSPRREADTQYF. The CDR3 DNA reads as TGTGCCAGCTCACCACGGCGGGAGGCAGATACGCAGTATTTT.

This chain uses TRBV28 with TRBJ1-2; tentatively, D is TRBD1 (6 bases). CDR1 is MDHEN, CDR2 SYDVKM, per germline. The CDR3 runs to 14 residues. Trimming pared 2 bases from V and 4 bases from J, leaving 11 bases between. The CDR3 bases are TGTGCCAGCAGTTTAGGGGGGGCGCGCTATGGCTACACCTTC. It codes for CASSLGGARYGYTF.

The rearrangement joins TRBV27 to TRBJ2-2, with TRBD2 matching over 8 bases. V was clipped by 6 bases and J by 0 bases; unmatched bases: 3. The CDR3 totals 15 residues. Looked up from germline, CDR1 is MNHEY and CDR2 is SMNVEV (reference sequence). This CDR3 is CASSGLAANTGELFF. The CDR3 DNA reads as TGTGCCAGCAGCGGACTAGCAGCGAACACCGGGGAGCTGTTTTTT.

This chain joins TRBV14 and TRBJ2-3; 8 bases line up with TRBD2. The CDR3 runs 15 residues. CDR1 SGHDN and CDR2 FVKESK come from the germline V gene. The ends lost 1 base at V and 1 base at J; junction bases unmatched: 1. This CDR3 is CASSQATSGTDTQYF. CDR3 DNA: TGTGCCAGCAGCCAAGCGACTAGCGGCACAGATACGCAGTATTTT.

J is TRBJ1-4 and V is TRBV5-4, with 9 bases identical to TRBD1. Germline-derived CDR1 and CDR2 are SGHNT and YYREEE (reference sequence). CDR3 length: 14 amino acids. The junction had 5 bases not matched to a gene; V was cut back by 4 bases and J by 7 bases. The CDR3 DNA reads as TGTGCCAGCAGCCAACAGGGGGCGCCTGAAAAACTGTTTTTT. Amino acids: CASSQQGAPEKLFF.

This clone was counted between two and nine times. The V gene is TRBV2, the J gene TRBJ2-7; 8 nucleotides agree with TRBD2. J lost 7 bases, V lost 2 bases, and 13 bases had no gene match. CDR3 size: 16 residues. The germline CDR1 and CDR2 sequences are SNHLY and FYNNEI. The CDR3 DNA is TGTGCCAGCAGTGAATTACCCTCGCGGGGGGAGCAAGAGCAGTACTTC. Translation: CASSELPSRGEQEQYF.

The chain combines TRBV6-5 with TRBJ1-1, with D unresolved. Germline-derived CDR1 and CDR2 are MNHEY and SVGAGI. The CDR3 runs to 11 residues. V lost 4 bases, J lost 5 bases, and 5 bases lay in between. The CDR3 is CASSSPTEAFF. CDR3 DNA sequence: TGTGCCAGCAGTTCCCCTACTGAAGCTTTCTTT.

V gene TRBV5-8 combines with J gene TRBJ2-2; 7 bases line up with TRBD1. Germline-derived CDR1 and CDR2 are SGHTS and YDEGEE. The CDR3 runs to 15 residues. V trimming: 4 bases; J trimming: 2 bases; junction bases outside the gene matches: 5. CDR3 DNA: TGTGCCAGCAGCAGACAGGGATCCAACACCGGGGAGCTGTTTTTT. Translated: CASSRQGSNTGELFF.